This is a list of T cell receptor beta chains from one sample in a study of a mutant IDH1 vaccine in newly diagnosed glioma. These receptors have no known antigen. TCRdb's copy holds only in-frame clones and misses some; the assay was immunoSEQ multiplex PCR. The repertoire holds about 94,000 clones, with over 85% as singletons. The material was PBMCs, obtained from a glioma patient whose treatment included an IDH1 peptide vaccine. Receptors originate from a woman aged 50 to 60 with glioma. CDR3s include the opening cysteine and the closing phenylalanine or tryptophan. A D gene is named only where the DNA matches it firmly. Some rows have no size entry. The others give once, few or many, or a class for an expanded clone.

j_call clone_size v_call d_call cdr3_nt cdr3_aa
TRBJ1-2 . TRBV10-3 . TGTGCCATCAGTGATTGGGCAGGGGAGGCAGGAAACTATGGCTACACCTTC CAISDWAGEAGNYGYTF
TRBJ1-1 . TRBV29-1 . TGCAGCGTTTTGAAGGGCATTGAAGCTTTCTTT CSVLKGIEAFF
TRBJ2-7 . TRBV5-1 . TGCGCCAGCAGCTTCTCGGGTAACTCCTACGAGCAGTACTTC CASSFSGNSYEQYF
TRBJ2-7 . TRBV14 . TGTGCCAGCAGCCAAGATTGGGGCGAGCAGTACTTC CASSQDWGEQYF
TRBJ2-3 . TRBV6-1 . TGTGCCAGCAGTGAAGGAGGATGGAGCACAGATACGCAGTATTTT CASSEGGWSTDTQYF
TRBJ1-3 . TRBV27 . TGTGCCAGCAGTCCCGAGGAGGTCGGAAACACCATATATTTT CASSPEEVGNTIYF
TRBJ1-1 . TRBV6-5 . TGTGCCAGCAGTTACGGGACACGGAACACTGAAGCTTTCTTT CASSYGTRNTEAFF
TRBJ2-5 . TRBV29-1 TRBD1 TGCAGCGTTGAGGGACAGGCGGAGACCCAGTACTTC CSVEGQAETQYF
TRBJ2-7 . TRBV5-1 . TGCGCCAGCAGCTCTCAGCGGGCTAACTACGAGCAGTACTTC CASSSQRANYEQYF
TRBJ2-7 once TRBV7-6 TRBD2 TGTGCCAGCAGCAGAAGGGAGGGCTGGGACGAGCAGTACTTC CASSRREGWDEQYF
TRBJ2-5 . TRBV30 TRBD2 TGTGCCTGGAGTAGGGGTAGCGGGCAACGGGGGACCCAGTACTTC CAWSRGSGQRGTQYF
TRBJ1-5 . TRBV12-2 . TGTGCAAGTCGCTTTTCAGGGGAGAGCAATCAGCCCCAGCATTTT CASRFSGESNQPQHF
TRBJ1-2 . TRBV5-1 . TGCGCCAGCAGCTTGACGTCGGTCTATGGCTACACCTTC CASSLTSVYGYTF
TRBJ2-7 . TRBV9 . TGTGCCAGCAGTGACTCACAGGGTATCGACGAGCAGTACTTC CASSDSQGIDEQYF
TRBJ2-1 . TRBV19 TRBD2 TGTGCCAGTACCTCCGGGTCTAGCGGGAGTCAGCAGTTCTTC CASTSGSSGSQQFF
TRBJ2-7 . TRBV5-4 . TGTGCCAGCAGCCAGACAGAGCCCTCCTACGAGCAGTACTTC CASSQTEPSYEQYF
TRBJ1-2 . TRBV18 . TGTGCCAGCGAAGGAGTGGGGGGCGCATCTGGCTACACCTTC CASEGVGGASGYTF
TRBJ1-6 . TRBV2 TRBD1 TGTGCCAGCAGTGAAGAAGGACAGGGATATAATTCACCCCTCCACTTT CASSEEGQGYNSPLHF
TRBJ1-1 . TRBV15 . TGTGCCACCAGCAGAGGTTCAGGACCGAACACTGAAGCTTTCTTT CATSRGSGPNTEAFF
TRBJ2-3 . TRBV9 . TGTGCCAGCAGCCTCCCGGGGAGAAGCACAGATACGCAGTATTTT CASSLPGRSTDTQYF
TRBJ1-1 . TRBV19 . TGTGCCAGTAGTTTACAGGGTCTGGCCACTGAAGCTTTCTTT CASSLQGLATEAFF
TRBJ2-7 . TRBV11-1 . TGTGCCAGCAGCTCTCAGGGGCCCTCCTACGAGCAGTACTTC CASSSQGPSYEQYF
TRBJ2-2 . TRBV9 . TGTGCCAGCAGCGTAGGAGGGACCTCGGGCGGGGAGCTGTTTTTT CASSVGGTSGGELFF
TRBJ1-4 . TRBV5-1 TRBD1 TGCGCCAGCTCCGGGACAGGGGTTGAAAAACTGTTTTTT CASSGTGVEKLFF
TRBJ1-1 . TRBV7-3 . TGTGCCAGCAGCTTAAACGGGGGGCTTTCCGACACTGAAGCTTTCTTT CASSLNGGLSDTEAFF
TRBJ2-3 . TRBV6-6 TRBD2 TGTGCCAGCAGGGCCCTAGCGGGAGGCACAGATACGCAGTATTTT CASRALAGGTDTQYF
TRBJ1-1 . TRBV9 . TGTGCCAGCAGCGTAGGAAACGCCGCGAACACTGAAGCTTTCTTT CASSVGNAANTEAFF
TRBJ2-1 . TRBV30 . TGTGCCTGGAGGACCTGGCGGAGCTCCTACAATGAGCAGTTCTTC CAWRTWRSSYNEQFF